The 14 T cell receptor beta chains below all came from one sample that was sequenced in a study of blood T cell repertoires in COVID-19. Sequencing used immunoSEQ multiplex PCR; TCRdb keeps in-frame clones, though not all of them. Seen here are some 80,000 clones, approximately 90% observed once, and the top ten hold under 25%. The specimen was peripheral blood. These receptors were collected from a human donor in a cohort sampled during active COVID-19.

The chain employs TRBV9 and TRBJ2-1, with 10 bases fitting TRBD2. Trimming took 4 bases from V and 9 from J; bases not matched to a gene: 16. The CDR3 is 17 residues long. Germline lookup yields CDR1 SGDLS and CDR2 YYNGEE. The CDR3 coding sequence is TGTGCCAGCAGCCCCAGGGGAGCGGGAGGGCCGTCTACTGAGCAGTTCTTC. It is translated as CASSPRGAGGPSTEQFF. Using reference TRBV9 and TRBJ2-1 for the parts outside the CDR3, the full variable domain is DSGVTQTPKHLITATGQRVTLRCSPRSGDLSVYWYQQSLDQGLQFLIQYYNGEERAKGNILERFSAQQFPDLHSELNLSSLELGDSALYFCASSPRGAGGPSTEQFFGPGTRLTVL.

The chain combines TRBV7-9 with TRBJ2-7, with D possibly being TRBD1 (6 bases). CDR3 length: 13 amino acids. Germline V gene data show CDR1 as SEHNR and CDR2 as FQNEAQ (reference sequence). The V end was cut by 5 bases, the J end by 3 bases, with 11 bases between. CDR3 protein: CASSRGQIYEQYF. In DNA, the CDR3 is TGTGCCAGCAGCCGCGGACAGATCTACGAGCAGTACTTC.

The chain is built from TRBV12-3 or TRBV12-4 and TRBJ1-4, with 9 nucleotides matching TRBD1. The CDR3 is 13 amino acids. Trimming cost V 3 bases and J 8 bases; bases outside gene matches: 1. The CDR3 reads CASSLGQGEKLFF. For the CDR3, the DNA is TGTGCCAGCAGTTTGGGACAGGGAGAAAAACTGTTTTTT.

The chain recombines TRBV9 with TRBJ2-5, with TRBD2 matching 9 bases. With V trimmed by 1 base and J by 4 bases, 8 bases remained unmatched. Germline CDR1 is SGDLS and CDR2 is YYNGEE. This CDR3 region has 16 residues. CDR3 nucleotides: TGTGCCAGCAGCGTACGAGCGGGGGGCATTGGAGAGACCCAGTACTTC. Amino acids: CASSVRAGGIGETQYF.

This clone has a single count. The chain has TRBV5-1 and TRBJ1-1; 10 nucleotides agree with TRBD1. The CDR3 runs 16 residues. J was trimmed by 4 bases and V by 4 bases; bases with no gene match: 10. CDR1 is SGHRS, CDR2 YFSETQ, per germline. The CDR3 loop reads CASSARTGGSGTEAFF. The CDR3 DNA reads as TGCGCCAGCAGCGCCCGGACAGGGGGGTCGGGCACTGAAGCTTTCTTT.

This sequence joins TRBV5-4 and TRBJ2-7; D possibly corresponds to TRBD2 (5 bases). V lost 4 bases and J lost 6, with 20 bases in between. Per the germline V gene, CDR1 is SGHNT and CDR2 is YYREEE (reference sequence). There are 15 residues in the CDR3. DNA of the CDR3: TGTGCCAGCAGCAAAAGTGGCCTGGGGAGCCCCGAGCAGTACTTC. Protein product: CASSKSGLGSPEQYF.

J is TRBJ2-1 and V is TRBV7-9, with TRBD1 matching over 9 bases. Germline V gene data show CDR1 as SEHNR and CDR2 as FQNEAQ (reference sequence). Losses at the gene ends were 1 base for V and 2 bases for J; bases not matched to a gene: 3. The CDR3 runs to 16 residues. DNA of the CDR3: TGTGCCAGCAGCTTAGGGACAGGGGTTCCCTACAATGAGCAGTTCTTC. Protein sequence: CASSLGTGVPYNEQFF.

The CDR3 nucleotides are TGTGCCAGCAGCTCAAGGCGACTAGCGGGGAACACCGGGGAGCTGTTTTTT. Its protein is CASSSRRLAGNTGELFF. V gene TRBV7-2 combines with J gene TRBJ2-2, with 10 nucleotides matching TRBD2. CDR3 length: 17 residues. Per the germline V gene, CDR1 is SGHTA and CDR2 is FQGNSA. The ends lost 4 bases at V and 1 base at J; junction bases unmatched: 6.

V is TRBV27 and J is TRBJ1-6; 11 bases map to TRBD1. Unmatched junction bases numbered 5, after V lost 6 bases and J lost 10 bases. The CDR3 runs 14 residues. Per germline, CDR1 MNHEY and CDR2 SMNVEV (reference sequence). The CDR3 reads CASRLGQGGSPLHF. The CDR3 nucleotides are TGTGCCAGCAGGTTGGGACAGGGGGGATCACCCCTCCACTTT.

The CDR3 reads CASSLGGTGPNEQFF. CDR3 nucleotides: TGTGCCAGCAGCTTGGGTGGGACAGGTCCCAATGAGCAGTTCTTC. The rearrangement uses TRBV5-4 and TRBJ2-1, with 8 positions matching TRBD1. Germline assignment: CDR1 SGHNT and CDR2 YYREEE (reference sequence). Trimming removed 0 bases from V and 6 bases from J; junction bases left unmatched: 5. The CDR3 extends over 15 amino acids.

The chain links TRBV9 to TRBJ1-2; TRBD1 matches 7 bases. V shed 2 bases, J shed 4 bases, and the junction held 5 bases outside the gene matches. Per germline, CDR1 SGDLS and CDR2 YYNGEE. The CDR3 length is 14 residues. Written as DNA, the CDR3 is TGTGCCAGCAGCGTGGGACAGTCGCCCTATGGCTACACCTTC. Protein: CASSVGQSPYGYTF. The variable domain in full, completed from reference TRBV9 and TRBJ1-2, reads DSGVTQTPKHLITATGQRVTLRCSPRSGDLSVYWYQQSLDQGLQFLIQYYNGEERAKGNILERFSAQQFPDLHSELNLSSLELGDSALYFCASSVGQSPYGYTFGSGTRLTVV.

The sample holds one count of this clone. V gene TRBV5-5 combines with J gene TRBJ1-5; the D is unclear. Trimming took off 4 bases at V and 7 bases at J, with 9 bases between the two ends. The CDR3 spans 12 residues. Germline V gene data show CDR1 as SGHKS and CDR2 as YYEKEE (reference sequence). This CDR3 is CASSAPGQPQHF. CDR3 DNA sequence: TGTGCCAGCAGCGCCCCGGGACAGCCCCAGCATTTT.

The rearrangement links TRBV7-9 to TRBJ2-2; 11 nucleotides agree with TRBD1. V was pared by 5 bases and J by 1 base, with 3 bases of the junction left unmatched. The CDR3 is 16 residues long. The germline V gene has CDR1 SEHNR and CDR2 FQNEAQ (reference sequence). CDR3 DNA sequence: TGTGCCAGCAGCAGGACAGGGGGCCGGAACACCGGGGAGCTGTTTTTT. This translates into CASSRTGGRNTGELFF.

The chain combines TRBV11-3 with TRBJ2-1; possible D gene TRBD1, 6 bases. Germline V gives CDR1 SGHNT, CDR2 YENEEA. The length of the CDR3 is 14 residues. Trimming removed 4 bases from V and 5 bases from J, with 12 bases in between. As DNA, the CDR3 is TGTGCCAGCAGCTCTAGGACAGCGAACAATGAGCAGTTCTTC. It codes for CASSSRTANNEQFF.